Below, 27 T cell receptor beta chains from the same sample are listed, as sequenced in a study of shared clonotypes between healthy human individuals. Sequencing was performed with immunoSEQ multiplex PCR; in TCRdb, only in-frame clones are kept and a portion is missing. Counted here are over 300,000 clones, around 90% occurring once; the ten biggest clones make up about a sixth. Sequenced: memory CD8+ T cells sorted from blood. Noted subset: CD45RO+ cells pooled with CCR7-negative TemRA cells. The receptors shown here come from a man between 18 and 35 years old in good health.

The rearrangement uses TRBV28 and TRBJ1-2, with D possibly TRBD1 on 6 matching bases. Germline lookup yields CDR1 MDHEN and CDR2 SYDVKM. V lost 3 bases and J lost 6, with 8 bases in between. The CDR3 spans 12 residues. The CDR3 region is CASSFTGNGYTF. The CDR3 region has the DNA TGTGCCAGCAGTTTTACAGGGAATGGCTACACCTTC.

The V and J genes are TRBV5-6 and TRBJ2-3; 8 bases agree with TRBD2. This CDR3 has 16 amino acids. The V segment lost 1 base and the J segment 5 bases; nucleotides outside the gene matches: 9. Germline V gene data show CDR1 as SGHDT and CDR2 as YYEEEE. CDR3 sequence: CASSLIPAGERDTQYF. The CDR3, as DNA: TGTGCCAGCAGCTTGATCCCAGCGGGAGAGAGAGATACGCAGTATTTT.

The V and J genes are TRBV7-8 and TRBJ2-7, with a tentative D call TRBD2 (5 bases). This CDR3 has 13 residues. CDR1 and CDR2 from the germline V gene are SGHVS and FQNEAQ. With 5 bases removed from V and 4 bases from J, the gap between germline ends came to 12 bases. CDR3 nucleotide sequence: TGTGCCAGCAGCCCAACTAGAAGTTACGAGCAGTACTTC. This codes for CASSPTRSYEQYF. Supplemented by reference TRBV7-8 and TRBJ2-7, the full variable domain reads GAGVSQSPRYKVAKRGQDVALRCDPISGHVSLFWYQQALGQGPEFLTYFQNEAQLDKSGLPSDRFFAERPEGSVSTLKIQRTQQEDSAVYLCASSPTRSYEQYFGPGTRLTVT.

V is TRBV4-1 and J is TRBJ2-7; weak D call: TRBD1 (5 bases). The CDR3 is made up of 18 amino acids. Trimming removed 0 bases from V and 0 bases from J, with 18 bases in between. Per the germline V gene, CDR1 is MGHRA and CDR2 is YSYEKL. The DNA for the CDR3 is TGCGCCAGCAGCCAAGATTATGGGGCTCAGATGTACTCCTACGAGCAGTACTTC. Amino acids: CASSQDYGAQMYSYEQYF.

This chain connects TRBV7-3 to TRBJ2-6; TRBD2 is a possible D gene (5 bases). The CDR3 is made up of 16 amino acids. V was shortened by 5 bases and J by 2 bases, with 13 bases between the two germline ends. Per germline, CDR1 SGHTA and CDR2 FQGTGA. The CDR3 region has the DNA TGTGCCAGCAGCCCGGCCCTCGGGGCTGGGGCCAACGTCCTGACTTTC. It is translated as CASSPALGAGANVLTF.

The V and J genes are TRBV14 and TRBJ2-1; D may be TRBD2 (6 bases). Germline V CDR1 and CDR2: SGHDN, FVKESK. The V gene lost 1 base and the J gene lost 7 bases, with 11 bases spanning the gap. The CDR3 spans 14 residues. The CDR3 nucleotides read TGTGCCAGCAGCCAAGGGGGCGCGGGGAATGAGCAGTTCTTC. Translation: CASSQGGAGNEQFF.

The V gene is TRBV7-9, the J gene TRBJ2-7; 7 positions agree with TRBD2. The J segment lost 0 bases and the V segment lost 5 bases, leaving 7 bases of the junction unmatched. CDR3 length: 15 residues. Germline V gene lookup returns CDR1 SEHNR and CDR2 FQNEAQ (reference sequence). CDR3: CASSAPGGSSYEQYF. CDR3 DNA: TGTGCCAGCAGCGCCCCGGGCGGGAGCTCCTACGAGCAGTACTTC. The whole variable domain, filled in from reference TRBV7-9 and TRBJ2-7, reads DTGVSQNPRHKITKRGQNVTFRCDPISEHNRLYWYRQTLGQGPEFLTYFQNEAQLEKSRLLSDRFSAERPKGSFSTLEIQRTEQGDSAMYLCASSAPGGSSYEQYFGPGTRLTVT.

The chain uses TRBV11-2 and TRBJ2-5, with D possibly TRBD1 on 7 matching bases. With 6 bases removed from V and 2 bases from J, the gap between germline ends came to 22 bases. Germline lookup yields CDR1 SGHAT and CDR2 FQNNGV. The CDR3 spans 17 residues. CDR3 in DNA: TGTGCCAGCAGTCTAAACCCCGATCCAGGGGGGCAAGAGACCCAGTACTTC. Translated, it gives CASSLNPDPGGQETQYF.

As regards this clone: Additional DNA sequences in this sample encode the identical CDR3. The chain links TRBV19 to TRBJ2-3; D not certain. Germline V gene lookup returns CDR1 LNHDA and CDR2 SQIVND (reference sequence). The CDR3 has 13 residues. Trimming removed 3 bases at V and 0 bases at J, with 4 bases between. CDR3 coding DNA: TGTGCCAGTAGTATTGCTAGCACAGATACGCAGTATTTT. Its protein is CASSIASTDTQYF.

This rearrangement joins TRBV7-6 to TRBJ2-7; D unclear. The CDR3 has 14 residues. Germline assignment: CDR1 SGHVS and CDR2 FNYEAQ. The V gene lost 0 bases and the J gene lost 0 bases, with 6 bases spanning the gap. The CDR3 protein is CASSLAANSYEQYF. DNA for the CDR3: TGTGCCAGCAGCTTAGCGGCCAACTCCTACGAGCAGTACTTC.

The gene calls are TRBV27 and TRBJ2-7, with D perhaps TRBD1 (6 bases). The germline CDR1 and CDR2 sequences are MNHEY and SMNVEV (reference sequence). CDR3 size: 16 residues. Trimming stripped 6 bases from V and 0 bases from J, with 18 bases between. CDR3 sequence: CASSTTGTYGSYEQYF. CDR3 sequence (DNA): TGTGCCAGCAGCACAACTGGGACATATGGCTCCTACGAGCAGTACTTC.

The V and J genes are TRBV6-5 and TRBJ1-3; D is unclear. The V and J ends lost 2 bases and 4 bases respectively, with 6 bases between them. The germline CDR1 and CDR2 sequences are MNHEY and SVGAGI. The CDR3 sequence is 13 residues long. CDR3: CASSYNVGNTIYF. CDR3 sequence (DNA): TGTGCCAGCAGTTACAATGTGGGAAACACCATATATTTT.

The chain is built from TRBV28 and TRBJ2-1, with a weak D call TRBD2 (5 bases). The CDR3 loop spans 16 amino acids. In germline, CDR1 is MDHEN, CDR2 SYDVKM. V was cut by 6 bases and J by 9 bases, with 24 bases left in between. The CDR3 sequence is CASRVRAGRFVGEQFF. CDR3 nucleotides: TGTGCCAGCAGGGTCCGGGCGGGCAGGTTTGTGGGTGAGCAGTTCTTC.

The rearrangement uses TRBV7-9 and TRBJ2-7; 9 bases agree with TRBD2. This CDR3 contains 15 residues. Trimming cost V 5 bases and J 3 bases; bases outside gene matches: 8. The germline V gene has CDR1 SEHNR and CDR2 FQNEAQ (reference sequence). Written as DNA, the CDR3 is TGTGCCAGCAGCCCGGGACTAGCATCTTTCTACGAGCAGTACTTC. Amino acids: CASSPGLASFYEQYF.

The chain recombines TRBV28 with TRBJ2-7, with TRBD1 as a possible D gene (6 bases). CDR1 is MDHEN and CDR2 is SYDVKM in the germline V gene. V lost 11 bases, J lost 0 bases, and 17 bases lay in between. This CDR3 is 14 amino acids long. CDR3 sequence: CAATGLYSSYEQYF. In DNA form, the CDR3 reads TGTGCCGCGACAGGTCTTTATAGCTCCTACGAGCAGTACTTC.

This chain connects TRBV4-1 to TRBJ2-5; no firm D call. The CDR3 has 14 amino acids. Germline V gives CDR1 MGHRA, CDR2 YSYEKL. Trimming took off 1 base at V and 5 bases at J, with 11 bases between the two ends. The CDR3 reads CASSQGSGLETQYF. The CDR3 DNA is TGCGCCAGCAGCCAAGGGAGTGGTTTGGAGACCCAGTACTTC.

This chain joins TRBV5-6 and TRBJ2-3; either TRBD1 or TRBD2 may fit D (5 bases each). There are 13 residues in the CDR3. Trimming pared 3 bases from V and 2 bases from J, leaving 7 bases between. CDR1 and CDR2 (germline): SGHDT, YYEEEE. The CDR3 coding sequence is TGTGCCAGCAGCTGGGACGCCACAGATACGCAGTATTTT. It encodes CASSWDATDTQYF. Drawing the rest from reference TRBV5-6 and TRBJ2-3, the complete variable domain is DAGVTQSPTHLIKTRGQQVTLRCSPKSGHDTVSWYQQALGQGPQFIFQYYEEEERQRGNFPDRFSGHQFPNYSSELNVNALLLGDSALYLCASSWDATDTQYFGPGTRLTVL.

V and J are TRBV7-9 and TRBJ2-7; D possibly uses TRBD1 or TRBD2 (5 bases each). Per germline, CDR1 SEHNR and CDR2 FQNEAQ (reference sequence). Trimming took 5 bases from V and 4 from J, leaving 24 bases between them. The CDR3 extends over 17 amino acids. The CDR3 is CASSPGRRVPGEYEQYF. The CDR3 bases are TGTGCCAGCAGCCCGGGACGCAGGGTACCCGGGGAATACGAGCAGTACTTC. Variable domain in full (rest from reference TRBV7-9 and TRBJ2-7): DTGVSQNPRHKITKRGQNVTFRCDPISEHNRLYWYRQTLGQGPEFLTYFQNEAQLEKSRLLSDRFSAERPKGSFSTLEIQRTEQGDSAMYLCASSPGRRVPGEYEQYFGPGTRLTVT.

Only a few counts were recorded for this clone. V usage is TRBV10-3 and J usage is TRBJ1-3; D is uncertain. V lost 7 bases and J 2 bases, leaving 12 bases between the germline ends. CDR3 length: 14 amino acids. CDR1 ENHRY and CDR2 SYGVKD come from the germline V gene. The CDR3 DNA reads as TGTGCCATCACCTATGACGAGGCTGGAAACACCATATATTTT. Its translation is CAITYDEAGNTIYF.

The chain couples TRBV2 to TRBJ1-2, with D maybe TRBD1 (5 bases). The ends were cut back, 5 bases at V and 5 bases at J, with 15 bases in the middle. The CDR3 totals 14 residues. In germline, CDR1 is SNHLY, CDR2 FYNNEI. CDR3 sequence reads: CASSWAGPNYGYTF. CDR3 coding DNA: TGTGCCAGCAGTTGGGCAGGGCCCAATTATGGCTACACCTTC.

The J gene is TRBJ1-4, the V gene TRBV7-9, with D unresolved. The CDR3 contains 17 residues. Germline CDR1 SEHNR, CDR2 FQNEAQ (reference sequence). The V and J ends lost 6 bases and 3 bases respectively, with 20 bases between them. CDR3 loop: CASSSPPGRKSNEKLFF. The CDR3 DNA follows: TGTGCCAGCAGTTCACCTCCAGGACGGAAGTCTAATGAAAAACTGTTTTTT.

The chain joins TRBV25-1 to TRBJ1-2, with D possibly matching TRBD1 (5 bases). The V gene's germline CDR1 is MGHDK and CDR2 SYGVNS. The V gene lost 5 bases and the J gene lost 6 bases, with 16 bases spanning the gap. The CDR3 extends over 14 amino acids. The chain's CDR3 is CASSPRTPRHGYTF. The CDR3 DNA follows: TGTGCCAGCAGTCCTCGGACACCGCGGCATGGCTACACCTTC.

This chain links TRBV6-5 with TRBJ2-3; D perhaps matches TRBD1 (5 bases). Deletions cut 8 bases from V and 7 bases from J, with 13 bases between. Per the germline V gene, CDR1 is MNHEY and CDR2 is SVGAGI. The CDR3 length is 12 residues. The CDR3 DNA reads as TGTGCCAGCTTGGGCCCAGGGAATACGCAGTATTTT. Translating gives CASLGPGNTQYF.

This chain uses TRBV27 with TRBJ1-4; D remains unclear. This CDR3 is built from 15 residues. The V and J ends lost 0 bases and 4 bases respectively, with 9 bases between them. Germline assignment: CDR1 MNHEY and CDR2 SMNVEV (reference sequence). This CDR3 is CASSLSGRFNEKLFF. The CDR3 nucleotides are TGTGCCAGCAGTTTATCTGGTAGATTTAATGAAAAACTGTTTTTT.

V and J are TRBV2 and TRBJ2-1; D remains ambiguous. Germline loops: CDR1 SNHLY, CDR2 FYNNEI. Trimming shortened V by 7 bases and J by 0 bases, and 7 bases separated the two germline ends. The CDR3 consists of 13 residues. The CDR3: CASTPFSYNEQFF. CDR3 DNA: TGTGCCAGCACGCCCTTCTCCTACAATGAGCAGTTCTTC.

The chain combines TRBV9 with TRBJ1-5, with D unresolved. V lost 4 bases and J 3 bases, leaving 14 bases between the germline ends. The germline V gene has CDR1 SGDLS and CDR2 YYNGEE. The CDR3 loop spans 15 amino acids. CDR3 in amino acids: CASSPGPAPNQPQHF. CDR3 nucleotide sequence: TGTGCCAGCAGCCCAGGCCCCGCACCCAATCAGCCCCAGCATTTT.

The chain has TRBV11-2 and TRBJ1-4; D is unresolved. Deletions cut 5 bases from V and 5 bases from J, with 15 bases between. The CDR3 loop spans 15 amino acids. Per germline, CDR1 SGHAT and CDR2 FQNNGV. CDR3 in amino acids: CASSLGTEINEKLFF. The CDR3, as DNA: TGTGCCAGCAGCCTAGGCACGGAGATAAATGAAAAACTGTTTTTT.